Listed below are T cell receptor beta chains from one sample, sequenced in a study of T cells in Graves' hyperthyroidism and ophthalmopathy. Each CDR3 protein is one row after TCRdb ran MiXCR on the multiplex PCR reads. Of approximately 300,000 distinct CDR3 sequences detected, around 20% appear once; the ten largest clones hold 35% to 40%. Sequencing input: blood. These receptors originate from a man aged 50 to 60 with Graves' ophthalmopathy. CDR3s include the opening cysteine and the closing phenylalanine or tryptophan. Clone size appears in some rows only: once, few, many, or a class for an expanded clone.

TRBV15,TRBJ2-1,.,CATSRGWVGRLAGEQFF
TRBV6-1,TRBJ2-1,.,CASSVILAGVLNEQFF
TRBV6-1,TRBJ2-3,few,CASSEGGGRRTDTQYF
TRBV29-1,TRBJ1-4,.,CSVEDGTGVFEKLFF
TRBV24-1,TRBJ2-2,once,CATGTGINTGELFF
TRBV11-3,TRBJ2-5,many,CASSPREGAETQYF
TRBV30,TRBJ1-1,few,CAWQLFGDTEAFF
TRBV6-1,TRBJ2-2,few,CASASSPNTGELFF
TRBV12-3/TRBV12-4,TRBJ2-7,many,CASSAGHPYEQYF
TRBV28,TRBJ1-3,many,CASSRSTGSGNTIYF
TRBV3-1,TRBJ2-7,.,CASSQGTNPLYEQYF
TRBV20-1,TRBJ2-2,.,CSARVLKNTGELFF
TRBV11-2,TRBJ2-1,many,CASSLEWSSYNEQFF
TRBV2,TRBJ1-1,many,CASSDRVAGTEAFF
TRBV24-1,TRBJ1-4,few,CATSDSTGTKGEKLFF
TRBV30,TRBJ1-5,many,CAWSLGDSNQPQHF
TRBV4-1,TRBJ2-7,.,CASSQEGASSYEQYF
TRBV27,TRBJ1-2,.,CASSLSIWPTGSGYTF
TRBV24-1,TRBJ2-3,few,CATSEPSGTYTDTQYF
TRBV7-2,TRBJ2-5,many,CASSWTEETQYF
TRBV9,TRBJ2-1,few,CASSVVGARSYNEQFF
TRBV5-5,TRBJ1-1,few,CASSSTGTSRNTEAFF
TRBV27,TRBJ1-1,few,CASSLAGQGHTEAFF
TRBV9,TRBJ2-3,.,CASSGSGTYTDTQYF
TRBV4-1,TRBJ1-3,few,CASSQDISGQATYTIYF
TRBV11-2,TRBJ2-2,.,CASSSQASGELFF
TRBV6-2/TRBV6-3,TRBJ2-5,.,CASSYSSGGTSETQYF
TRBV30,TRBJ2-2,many,CAWNSDTGELFF
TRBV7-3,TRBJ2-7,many,CASSRDGGTREQYF
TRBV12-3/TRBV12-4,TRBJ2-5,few,CASSMTAPGSVQYF
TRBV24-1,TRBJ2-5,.,CATSDPSTFSETQYF